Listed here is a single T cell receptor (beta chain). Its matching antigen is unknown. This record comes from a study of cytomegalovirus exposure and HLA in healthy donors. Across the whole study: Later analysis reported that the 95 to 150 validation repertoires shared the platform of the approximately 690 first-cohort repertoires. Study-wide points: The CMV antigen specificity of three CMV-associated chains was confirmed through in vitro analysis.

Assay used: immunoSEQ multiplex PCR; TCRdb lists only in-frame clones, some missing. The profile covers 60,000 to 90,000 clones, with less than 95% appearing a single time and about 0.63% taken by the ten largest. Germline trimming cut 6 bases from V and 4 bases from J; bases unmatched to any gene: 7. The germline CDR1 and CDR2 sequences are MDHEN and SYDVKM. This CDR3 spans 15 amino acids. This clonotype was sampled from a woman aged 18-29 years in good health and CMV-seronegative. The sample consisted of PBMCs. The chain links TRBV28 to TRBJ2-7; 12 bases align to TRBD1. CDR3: CASRATGQGAYEQYF. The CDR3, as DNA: TGTGCCAGCAGGGCCACGGGACAGGGGGCTTACGAGCAGTACTTC.